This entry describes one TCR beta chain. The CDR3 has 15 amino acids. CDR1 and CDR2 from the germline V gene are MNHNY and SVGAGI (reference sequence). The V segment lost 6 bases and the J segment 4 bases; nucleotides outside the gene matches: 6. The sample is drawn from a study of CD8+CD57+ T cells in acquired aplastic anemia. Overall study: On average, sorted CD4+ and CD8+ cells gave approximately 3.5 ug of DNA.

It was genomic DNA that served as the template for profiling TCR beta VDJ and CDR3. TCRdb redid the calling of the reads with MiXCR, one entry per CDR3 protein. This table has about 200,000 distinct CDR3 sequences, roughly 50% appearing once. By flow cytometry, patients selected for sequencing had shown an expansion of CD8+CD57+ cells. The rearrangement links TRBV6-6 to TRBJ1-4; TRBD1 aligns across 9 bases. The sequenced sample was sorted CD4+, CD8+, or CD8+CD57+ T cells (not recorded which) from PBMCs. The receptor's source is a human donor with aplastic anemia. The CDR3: CASRWTGDLNEKLFF. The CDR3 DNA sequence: TGTGCCAGCAGGTGGACAGGGGACCTTAATGAAAAACTGTTTTTT.